The 24 T cell receptor beta chains reported below all come from one sample, sequenced in a study of OX40 agonist ivuxolimab in advanced cancers. Assay: immunoSEQ multiplex PCR; the TCRdb copy retains only in-frame clones and omits some. Here the sample spans roughly 12,000 clones, roughly 77% being singletons. The input for sequencing was CD4+ or CD8+ T cells sorted from blood, taken in a trial of the OX40 agonist ivuxolimab. These receptors came from an adult with an advanced solid tumor such as melanoma, head and neck, liver or kidney cancer.

The rearrangement links TRBV7-9 to TRBJ2-7, with TRBD1 identical over 8 bases. CDR1 and CDR2 from the germline V gene are SEHNR and FQNEAQ (reference sequence). Trimming cost V 5 bases and J 2 bases; bases outside gene matches: 5. This CDR3 comprises 14 residues. CDR3: CASSPGQGAYEQYF. As DNA, the CDR3 is TGTGCCAGCAGCCCCGGACAGGGAGCCTACGAGCAGTACTTC.

The chain recombines TRBV30 with TRBJ2-3; possibly TRBD2 for D (7 bases). Germline-derived CDR1 and CDR2 are GTSNPN and SVGIG (reference sequence). This CDR3 is 14 amino acids long. V shed 1 base and J shed 3 bases, with 11 bases lying between them. The CDR3: CAWSAGGGTDTQYF. The CDR3 DNA follows: TGTGCCTGGAGTGCGGGGGGCGGTACAGATACGCAGTATTTT. The variable domain in full, completed from reference TRBV30 and TRBJ2-3, reads SQTIHQWPATLVQPVGSPLSLECTVEGTSNPNLYWYRQAAGRGLQLLFYSVGIGQISSEVPQNLSASRPQDRQFILSSKKLLLSDSGFYLCAWSAGGGTDTQYFGPGTRLTVL.

A word on this clone: Sequence at one end of the junction differs from germline and may be a read error. The chain recombines TRBV9 with TRBJ2-3; perhaps D is TRBD1 or TRBD2 (5 bases each). The CDR3 contains 15 residues. Germline-derived CDR1 and CDR2 are SGDLS and YYNGEE. CDR3 sequence (DNA): TGTGCCAGCAGGGTAGGGACGGCTCGCACAGATACGCAGTATTTT. This sequence encodes CASRVGTARTDTQYF.

As DNA, the CDR3 is TGTGCCAGCCGCTCGACTAGCGGGGGTGCGGACGAGCAGTACTTC. Amino acid sequence: CASRSTSGGADEQYF. V usage is TRBV7-6 and J usage is TRBJ2-7, with 12 bases identical to TRBD2. CDR1 SGHVS and CDR2 FNYEAQ come from the germline V gene. Trimming took 8 bases from V and 5 from J; bases not matched to a gene: 10. The CDR3 length is 15 residues.

The chain couples TRBV2 to TRBJ1-4, with TRBD1 identical over 11 bases. The CDR3 loop spans 13 amino acids. The V and J ends lost 11 bases and 7 bases, in that order; junction bases with no gene match: 6. CDR1 is SNHLY and CDR2 is FYNNEI in the germline V gene. CDR3 sequence: CAGRTGGVEKLFF. The CDR3 region has the DNA TGTGCCGGAAGGACAGGGGGCGTTGAAAAACTGTTTTTT.

The J gene is TRBJ2-3, the V gene TRBV7-9, with TRBD2 matching over 9 bases. Unmatched junction bases numbered 16, after V lost 5 bases and J lost 10 bases. This CDR3 contains 16 residues. The V gene's germline CDR1 is SEHNR and CDR2 FQNEAQ (reference sequence). The CDR3 nucleotides are TGTGCCAGCAGCCCACATAAGCGGGGGGTCGGAGGGGCGCAGTATTTT. Encoded protein: CASSPHKRGVGGAQYF.

This rearrangement joins TRBV11-3 to TRBJ2-3; TRBD2 aligns across 8 bases. This CDR3 contains 18 residues. CDR1 is SGHNT, CDR2 YENEEA, per germline. The trim removed 5 bases at V and 2 bases at J, leaving 15 bases unmatched. CDR3 residues: CASSPSWGLAGHTDTQYF. The DNA for the CDR3 is TGTGCCAGCAGCCCTAGCTGGGGGTTAGCGGGACACACAGATACGCAGTATTTT.

This CDR3 reads CASSFKRGQYQETQYF. In nucleotides, the CDR3 is TGTGCCAGCAGCTTTAAGCGGGGACAGTACCAAGAGACCCAGTACTTC. The chain has TRBV11-2 and TRBJ2-5, with D tentatively TRBD1 or TRBD2 (7 bases each). Trimming removed 3 bases at V and 0 bases at J, with 14 bases between. Germline V gene sequence: CDR1 SGHAT, CDR2 FQNNGV. CDR3 length: 16 amino acids.

The V and J genes are TRBV7-6 and TRBJ2-1; 10 positions match TRBD2. Looked up from germline, CDR1 is SGHVS and CDR2 is FNYEAQ. V dropped 3 bases and J dropped 5; count of bases not matched to a gene: 4. The CDR3 length is 15 residues. The DNA of the CDR3 is TGTGCCAGCAGCTTCGGACTAGCGGTAAACAATGAGCAGTTCTTC. Translated: CASSFGLAVNNEQFF. Looking up the rest from reference TRBV7-6 and TRBJ2-1 gives the full variable domain: GAGVSQSPRYKVTKRGQDVALRCDPISGHVSLYWYRQALGQGPEFLTYFNYEAQQDKSGLPNDRFSAERPEGSISTLTIQRTEQRDSAMYRCASSFGLAVNNEQFFGPGTRLTVL.

This clone was seen more than once but under ten times. V is TRBV28 and J is TRBJ2-7; TRBD1 or TRBD2 may be the D gene (5 bases each). The V and J ends lost 4 bases and 5 bases respectively, with 15 bases between them. Germline-derived CDR1 and CDR2 are MDHEN and SYDVKM. The CDR3 sequence is 14 residues long. In DNA, the CDR3 is TGTGCCAGCAGTTCCGGGGCAGGGTGGGACGAGCAGTACTTC. Its translation is CASSSGAGWDEQYF.

The chain uses TRBV5-1 and TRBJ1-2, with D possibly matching TRBD1 (6 bases). The CDR3 has 15 amino acids. The V gene's germline CDR1 is SGHRS and CDR2 YFSETQ. V dropped 4 bases and J dropped 3 bases, with 16 bases sitting between them. The CDR3 is CASSPEAGEDYGYTF. The CDR3 region has the DNA TGCGCCAGCAGCCCGGAAGCAGGGGAGGACTATGGCTACACCTTC. Filled out from reference TRBV5-1 and TRBJ1-2, the complete variable domain reads KAGVTQTPRYLIKTRGQQVTLSCSPISGHRSVSWYQQTPGQGLQFLFEYFSETQRNKGNFPGRFSGRQFSNSRSEMNVSTLELGDSALYLCASSPEAGEDYGYTFGSGTRLTVV.

The chain employs TRBV7-8 and TRBJ2-7, with 12 bases that match TRBD1. This CDR3 contains 18 residues. The V and J ends lost 2 bases and 2 bases, in that order; junction bases with no gene match: 10. Germline V gene data show CDR1 as SGHVS and CDR2 as FQNEAQ. The CDR3 reads CASSLTGQGARGAYEQYF. CDR3 nucleotide sequence: TGTGCCAGCAGCTTAACGGGACAGGGGGCTCGTGGGGCCTACGAGCAGTACTTC. Drawing the rest from reference TRBV7-8 and TRBJ2-7, the complete variable domain is GAGVSQSPRYKVAKRGQDVALRCDPISGHVSLFWYQQALGQGPEFLTYFQNEAQLDKSGLPSDRFFAERPEGSVSTLKIQRTQQEDSAVYLCASSLTGQGARGAYEQYFGPGTRLTVT.

The chain uses TRBV5-1 and TRBJ2-5; 9 bases map to TRBD1. Losses at the gene ends were 0 bases for V and 7 bases for J; bases not matched to a gene: 13. Germline-derived CDR1 and CDR2 are SGHRS and YFSETQ. The CDR3 contains 17 residues. This CDR3 is CASSLASVGTGKRTQYF. CDR3 coding DNA: TGCGCCAGCAGCTTGGCTTCTGTAGGGACAGGGAAGAGGACCCAGTACTTC.

The genes are TRBV7-9 and TRBJ2-1; possibly TRBD1 for D (6 bases). Trimming stripped 4 bases from V and 8 bases from J, with 27 bases between. The CDR3 spans 18 residues. Germline V gene lookup returns CDR1 SEHNR and CDR2 FQNEAQ (reference sequence). The CDR3 spells CASSSTRTVFRQGDEQFF. Written as DNA, the CDR3 is TGTGCCAGCAGCTCCACCCGGACAGTTTTTCGACAAGGGGATGAGCAGTTCTTC.

J is TRBJ2-6 and V is TRBV9, with 10 positions matching TRBD1. CDR3 length: 18 residues. V trimming: 4 bases; J trimming: 0 bases; junction bases outside the gene matches: 7. Germline CDR1 reads SGDLS; CDR2 reads YYNGEE. The CDR3 sequence is CASSTPGQGFSGANVLTF. DNA of the CDR3: TGTGCCAGCAGCACCCCGGGACAGGGGTTCTCTGGGGCCAACGTCCTGACTTTC.

This chain links TRBV7-9 with TRBJ1-4; weak D call: TRBD1 (5 bases). V lost 5 bases and J 6 bases, leaving 13 bases between the germline ends. The germline CDR1 and CDR2 sequences are SEHNR and FQNEAQ (reference sequence). This CDR3 has 14 residues. The CDR3 region has the DNA TGTGCCAGCAGCCACCGGGACGGCCATGAAAAACTGTTTTTT. Its translation: CASSHRDGHEKLFF.

The J gene is TRBJ1-5, the V gene TRBV7-9; D perhaps matches TRBD1 (5 bases). Trimming took off 4 bases at V and 3 bases at J, with 16 bases between the two ends. Germline loops: CDR1 SEHNR, CDR2 FQNEAQ (reference sequence). The CDR3 runs 16 residues. CDR3 nucleotides: TGTGCCAGCAGCTCGGACGGAACGGGGCCCAATCAGCCCCAGCATTTT. This sequence encodes CASSSDGTGPNQPQHF.

This sequence joins TRBV6-1 and TRBJ2-7; 9 bases agree with TRBD2. The CDR3 runs 15 residues. CDR1 MNHNS and CDR2 SASEGT come from the germline V gene. The trim removed 5 bases at V and 1 base at J, leaving 6 bases unmatched. CDR3 sequence: CASSSAGGGSYEQYF. The CDR3 nucleotides are TGTGCCAGCAGTTCTGCGGGGGGGGGATCCTACGAGCAGTACTTC.

This clone has more than one count but fewer than ten. The DNA for the CDR3 is TGTGCCAGCAGTCCTCCAGCCTTAAAGCCCAACGTCCTGACTTTC. Amino acid sequence: CASSPPALKPNVLTF. The gene calls are TRBV5-8 and TRBJ2-6; D is ambiguous. Germline CDR1 and CDR2: SGHTS and YDEGEE. V was clipped by 5 bases and J by 8 bases, with 17 bases between them. This CDR3 is 15 amino acids long.

The V gene is TRBV7-9, the J gene TRBJ2-3; 12 bases map to TRBD2. CDR3 length: 16 residues. The germline CDR1 and CDR2 sequences are SEHNR and FQNEAQ (reference sequence). With 5 bases clipped from V and 5 bases from J, the junction kept 8 bases outside the gene matches. The CDR3 sequence is CASSSPTSGGGDTQYF. The CDR3 DNA sequence: TGTGCCAGCAGCAGCCCGACTAGCGGGGGTGGAGATACGCAGTATTTT.

The chain recombines TRBV27 with TRBJ2-5, with 10 positions matching TRBD2. V was pared by 5 bases and J by 3 bases, with 9 bases of the junction left unmatched. CDR1 is MNHEY, CDR2 SMNVEV, per germline (reference sequence). CDR3 length: 16 amino acids. The CDR3 reads CASSPRLAGAKETQYF. DNA for the CDR3: TGTGCCAGCAGTCCGCGACTAGCGGGCGCAAAAGAGACCCAGTACTTC.

This chain uses TRBV6-5 with TRBJ2-3; the D is unclear. V shed 0 bases and J shed 5 bases, with 6 bases lying between them. CDR3 length: 13 amino acids. CDR1 and CDR2 from the germline V gene are MNHEY and SVGAGI. The CDR3 nucleotides are TGTGCCAGCAGTTACTCCCCGATAGATACGCAGTATTTT. Protein sequence: CASSYSPIDTQYF.

V gene TRBV5-6 combines with J gene TRBJ2-5; D ambiguous. Germline V CDR1 and CDR2: SGHDT, YYEEEE. The CDR3 covers 11 residues. V was trimmed by 0 bases and J by 5 bases, leaving 2 bases between them. CDR3 DNA sequence: TGTGCCAGCAGCTTGGAGGAGACCCAGTACTTC. Amino acids: CASSLEETQYF.

DNA of the CDR3: TGTGCCAGCAGCTCGGCCCAGACAGGGAGGCTAAACAATGAGCAGTTCTTC. This encodes CASSSAQTGRLNNEQFF. The V call is TRBV7-9, the J call TRBJ2-1; D possibly corresponds to TRBD1 (7 bases). The V gene lost 4 bases and the J gene lost 5 bases, with 21 bases spanning the gap. The CDR3 loop spans 17 amino acids. Germline V gives CDR1 SEHNR, CDR2 FQNEAQ (reference sequence).